Presented here are 14 T cell receptor beta chains from one specimen sequenced in a study of CD8+CD57+ T cells in acquired aplastic anemia. Only patients with CD8+CD57+ cell expansion on flow cytometry were chosen for sequencing. Genomic DNA, the template, was used for profiling of the TCR beta VDJ and CDR3. TCRdb independently ran MiXCR on the reads; one entry per CDR3 protein. Seen here are around 200,000 distinct CDR3 sequences, around 50% observed once, and the top ten hold 10% to 15%. The material sequenced was sorted CD4+, CD8+, or CD8+CD57+ T cells (not recorded which) from PBMCs. The source is a human donor with aplastic anemia.

This clonotype appeared a single time. The V and J genes are TRBV7-6 and TRBJ2-2; a weak D match, TRBD2 (6 bases). The CDR3 is made up of 16 amino acids. The V and J ends lost 0 bases and 4 bases respectively, with 12 bases between them. Germline loops: CDR1 SGHVS, CDR2 FNYEAQ. DNA of the CDR3: TGTGCCAGCAGCTTAGCGGAGGGGAGATTCACCGGGGAGCTGTTTTTT. Its translation: CASSLAEGRFTGELFF.

This rearrangement joins TRBV2 to TRBJ1-3; D is uncertain. CDR1 SNHLY and CDR2 FYNNEI come from the germline V gene. The CDR3 has 10 amino acids. The V and J ends lost 6 bases and 4 bases respectively, with 1 base between them. The CDR3 loop is CASRGNTIYF. The CDR3 coding sequence is TGTGCCAGCAGAGGAAACACCATATATTTT. Together with reference TRBV2 and TRBJ1-3, the CDR3 gives the full variable domain: EPEVTQTPSHQVTQMGQEVILRCVPISNHLYFYWYRQILGQKVEFLVSFYNNEISEKSEIFDDQFSVERPDGSNFTLKIRSTKLEDSAMYFCASRGNTIYFGEGSWLTVV.

This chain uses TRBV2 with TRBJ2-1, with D possibly being TRBD1 (6 bases). CDR1 SNHLY and CDR2 FYNNEI come from the germline V gene. The CDR3 is 11 residues long. The V and J ends lost 1 base and 12 bases respectively, with 7 bases between them. DNA for the CDR3: TGTGCCAGCAGTGAAGGCAGGGGGCAGTTCTTC. Protein: CASSEGRGQFF.

The rearrangement joins TRBV20-1 to TRBJ2-7; TRBD1 or TRBD2 may be the D gene (5 bases each). The CDR3 consists of 15 residues. Between the trimmed V and J ends, which lost 6 bases and 0 bases, there was a span of 18 bases. From germline, CDR1 is DFQATT and CDR2 SNEGSKA (reference sequence). This CDR3 reads CSAQRDPASSYEQYF. The CDR3 DNA is TGCAGTGCGCAAAGGGACCCTGCAAGCTCCTACGAGCAGTACTTC.

This clonotype appeared many times. The rearrangement joins TRBV5-1 to TRBJ2-3; a weak D match, TRBD1 (6 bases). The V end lost 6 bases, the J end lost 0 bases, and 14 bases lay between the germline ends. Looked up from germline, CDR1 is SGHRS and CDR2 is YFSETQ. This CDR3 region has 15 residues. This CDR3 reads CASKLSGQSTDTQYF. The CDR3 nucleotides are TGCGCCAGCAAACTATCAGGACAGAGCACAGATACGCAGTATTTT.

The CDR3 sequence: CASSLGGTLEAFF. DNA for the CDR3: TGTGCCAGCAGCTTAGGGGGGACACTAGAAGCTTTCTTT. The chain recombines TRBV7-9 with TRBJ1-1; possibly TRBD1 for D (6 bases). Germline V CDR1 and CDR2: SEHNR, FQNEAQ (reference sequence). V was shortened by 1 base and J by 8 bases, with 11 bases between the two germline ends. This CDR3 contains 13 residues.

This clonotype has only one observation. The V and J genes are TRBV4-3 and TRBJ1-1; D may be TRBD1 (6 bases). This CDR3 region has 15 residues. Trimming removed 0 bases from V and 8 bases from J, with 16 bases in between. The germline CDR1 and CDR2 sequences are LGHNA and YSLEER. For the CDR3, the DNA is TGCGCCAGCAGCCAAGAAAGGCGACAGGTCGCAGAAGCTTTCTTT. Translating it yields CASSQERRQVAEAFF.

V usage is TRBV7-9 and J usage is TRBJ2-7, with no clear D. The CDR3 spans 15 residues. The ends were cut back, 1 base at V and 0 bases at J, with 10 bases in the middle. Germline CDR1 reads SEHNR; CDR2 reads FQNEAQ (reference sequence). CDR3 sequence: CASSLVSASSYEQYF. The DNA of the CDR3 is TGTGCCAGCAGCTTAGTATCGGCCAGCTCCTACGAGCAGTACTTC. Full variable domain (remainder filled in from reference TRBV7-9 and TRBJ2-7): DTGVSQNPRHKITKRGQNVTFRCDPISEHNRLYWYRQTLGQGPEFLTYFQNEAQLEKSRLLSDRFSAERPKGSFSTLEIQRTEQGDSAMYLCASSLVSASSYEQYFGPGTRLTVT.

J is TRBJ1-3 and V is TRBV10-3; no clear D gene. Germline V gives CDR1 ENHRY, CDR2 SYGVKD. The CDR3 length is 15 residues. V was pared by 0 bases and J by 4 bases, with 10 bases between. The CDR3 loop is CAISESTPAGNTIYF. The CDR3 region has the DNA TGTGCCATCAGTGAGTCGACACCGGCAGGAAACACCATATATTTT.

This clonotype was counted at least ten times. The V gene is TRBV2, the J gene TRBJ1-1; perhaps TRBD1 as D (5 bases). V lost 7 bases to trimming and J lost 5 bases, with 17 bases between them. The CDR3 is 14 amino acids. Looked up from germline, CDR1 is SNHLY and CDR2 is FYNNEI. CDR3 sequence (DNA): TGTGCCAGCACCGGCCCAGGGCTGAGGACTGAAGCTTTCTTT. This codes for CASTGPGLRTEAFF.

Remarks on this clonotype: A much larger clone differs from this one at a single base, so this may be a read error. This CDR3 is missing its conserved last phenylalanine or tryptophan, likely due to a read error. The rearrangement joins TRBV25-1 to TRBJ1-1; perhaps TRBD1 as D (6 bases). The CDR3 spans 12 residues. The V gene lost 6 bases and the J gene lost 11 bases, with 16 bases spanning the gap. Germline V CDR1 and CDR2: MGHDK, SYGVNS. CDR3 coding DNA: TGTGCCAGCAGCATAACAGGGATGGGCGCTTTCTCT. Its protein product is CASSITGMGAFS.

This chain joins TRBV7-9 and TRBJ1-5, with a weak D call TRBD1 (5 bases). Per germline, CDR1 SEHNR and CDR2 FQNEAQ (reference sequence). Trimming removed 0 bases at V and 5 bases at J, with 11 bases between. CDR3 length: 15 residues. CDR3 DNA: TGTGCCAGCAGCTTAGCGGGGGTCCTCGATCAGCCCCAGCATTTT. Translation gives CASSLAGVLDQPQHF.

This clonotype was recorded at least ten times. This chain links TRBV7-9 with TRBJ2-5, with TRBD2 as a possible D gene (6 bases). The CDR3 covers 15 residues. The V gene's germline CDR1 is SEHNR and CDR2 FQNEAQ (reference sequence). The V end lost 4 bases, the J end lost 5 bases, and 17 bases lay between the germline ends. This CDR3 is CASSSNRLGVETQYF. The DNA for the CDR3 is TGTGCCAGCAGCTCGAACCGACTAGGCGTTGAGACCCAGTACTTC.

The sample holds many counts of this clonotype. The chain recombines TRBV29-1 with TRBJ1-5; a possible D gene is TRBD1 (5 bases). Trimming took off 7 bases at V and 5 bases at J, with 18 bases between the two ends. The CDR3 is made up of 14 amino acids. Looked up from germline, CDR1 is SQVTM and CDR2 is ANQGSEA. The CDR3 loop reads CSAKLAGGDQPQHF. The DNA of the CDR3 is TGCAGCGCCAAGTTGGCGGGGGGAGATCAGCCCCAGCATTTT.